The rows below give T cell receptor beta chains drawn from one sample of a study of blood T cell repertoires in COVID-19. The method was immunoSEQ multiplex PCR; TCRdb's version includes in-frame clones alone and lacks a portion of them. The table has 210,000 or so clones, under 90% seen once. Material for sequencing was peripheral blood. The receptors shown here come from a woman over 75 with active or convalescent COVID-19. Both conserved end residues are part of each CDR3. A D gene is named only where the DNA matches it firmly. The size entry is marked missing in some rows and otherwise reads once, few, many or a size class.

clone size,J gene,V gene,D gene,CDR3 protein,CDR3 DNA
.,TRBJ2-2,TRBV30,TRBD2,CAWSTSGGGSGELFF,TGTGCCTGGAGTACTAGCGGGGGAGGGTCCGGGGAGCTGTTTTTT
.,TRBJ2-7,TRBV27,TRBD2,CASSRGGNYEQYF,TGTGCCAGCAGCCGGGGGGGGAACTACGAGCAGTACTTC
.,TRBJ1-1,TRBV11-1,TRBD1,CASSLDRVEAFF,TGTGCCAGCAGCTTGGACAGGGTAGAAGCTTTCTTT
.,TRBJ2-1,TRBV10-2,.,CASSEPTDRPRDEQFF,TGCGCCAGCAGTGAGCCCACGGACAGACCCAGGGATGAGCAGTTCTTC
.,TRBJ1-2,TRBV10-2,TRBD1,CASRYGTGYGYTF,TGCGCCAGCAGATACGGGACAGGGTATGGCTACACCTTC
.,TRBJ1-2,TRBV7-9,TRBD1,CASSLPKGQGFGYTF,TGTGCCAGCAGCTTACCTAAAGGACAGGGGTTTGGCTACACCTTC
.,TRBJ2-4,TRBV7-3,.,CASSSGGAKNIQYF,TGTGCCAGCAGCTCTGGAGGAGCCAAAAACATTCAGTACTTC
.,TRBJ2-7,TRBV21-1,.,CASSKVGQYLLEERDYEQYF,TGTGCCAGCAGCAAAGTAGGACAGTATCTACTAGAGGAGCGGGATTACGAGCAGTACTTC
.,TRBJ2-3,TRBV5-1,TRBD2,CASSLATGLADPDTQYF,TGCGCCAGCAGCTTGGCAACGGGACTAGCGGACCCAGATACGCAGTATTTT
.,TRBJ1-2,TRBV6-1,.,CASSEAPGRDF,TGTGCCAGCAGTGAAGCTCCGGGCCGGGACTTC
.,TRBJ2-3,TRBV7-2,.,CASSLLLADTQYF,TGTGCCAGCAGCTTATTACTAGCTGATACGCAGTATTTT
once,TRBJ2-1,TRBV19,TRBD2,CASSTGGGMGSYNEQFF,TGTGCCAGTAGTACGGGAGGAGGGATGGGGTCCTACAATGAGCAGTTCTTC
.,TRBJ2-1,TRBV11-3,TRBD2,CASRRTSGSDEQFF,TGTGCCAGCAGGAGGACTAGCGGGAGCGATGAGCAGTTCTTC
few,TRBJ1-2,TRBV7-3,TRBD1,CASSPGTGRNYGYTF,TGTGCCAGCAGCCCAGGGACAGGGCGTAACTATGGCTACACCTTC
.,TRBJ2-5,TRBV5-4,TRBD1,CASSLPGTGVETQYF,TGTGCCAGCAGCTTGCCCGGGACAGGGGTGGAGACCCAGTACTTC
.,TRBJ1-6,TRBV7-2,.,CASSLAISGSPLHF,TGTGCCAGCAGCTTAGCTATCTCAGGTTCACCCCTCCACTTT
.,TRBJ1-2,TRBV2,TRBD1,CASSQTGGYGYTF,TGTGCCAGCAGCCAGACAGGGGGGTATGGCTACACCTTC
.,TRBJ2-5,TRBV18,TRBD1,CASSPGQGRSYF,TGTGCCAGCTCACCAGGACAGGGGCGCTCGTACTTC